This T cell receptor (beta chain) came from a study of T-cell reconstitution after alpha-beta-depleted transplantation in children. Study results and caveats: At day 60, the high TCRbeta diversity found in some patients originated from recipient T cells and thymic progenitors that had survived. Newly generated T cells supplied most T-cell counts and diversity one year post-transplant. Reportedly, roughly two months post-transplant, alpha-beta T cells arose from several hundred expanded graft clones.

The CDR3 is 16 residues long. The V end was cut by 3 bases, the J end by 4 bases, with 19 bases between. Germline-derived CDR1 and CDR2 are SGHRS and YFSETQ. This clonotype was picked up a small number of times. No antigen is known for it. TCRbeta library construction was performed incorporating unique molecular identifiers. Via MiXCR, TCRdb re-called the PCR reads, giving one row per CDR3 protein. The data show approximately 97,000 distinct CDR3 sequences, around 7% seen once. This chain connects TRBV5-1 to TRBJ1-2; TRBD1 might be the D (6 bases). This receptor was obtained from a boy under 10 years old with acute lymphoblastic leukemia, due to receive a stem cell transplant. The sequenced sample was PBMCs, obtained before TCRalphabeta/CD19-depleted stem cell transplant. CDR3 DNA sequence: TGCGCCAGCAGCTCAGGGTCTGTGGGGGCCACCTATGGCTACACCTTC. Amino acids: CASSSGSVGATYGYTF.